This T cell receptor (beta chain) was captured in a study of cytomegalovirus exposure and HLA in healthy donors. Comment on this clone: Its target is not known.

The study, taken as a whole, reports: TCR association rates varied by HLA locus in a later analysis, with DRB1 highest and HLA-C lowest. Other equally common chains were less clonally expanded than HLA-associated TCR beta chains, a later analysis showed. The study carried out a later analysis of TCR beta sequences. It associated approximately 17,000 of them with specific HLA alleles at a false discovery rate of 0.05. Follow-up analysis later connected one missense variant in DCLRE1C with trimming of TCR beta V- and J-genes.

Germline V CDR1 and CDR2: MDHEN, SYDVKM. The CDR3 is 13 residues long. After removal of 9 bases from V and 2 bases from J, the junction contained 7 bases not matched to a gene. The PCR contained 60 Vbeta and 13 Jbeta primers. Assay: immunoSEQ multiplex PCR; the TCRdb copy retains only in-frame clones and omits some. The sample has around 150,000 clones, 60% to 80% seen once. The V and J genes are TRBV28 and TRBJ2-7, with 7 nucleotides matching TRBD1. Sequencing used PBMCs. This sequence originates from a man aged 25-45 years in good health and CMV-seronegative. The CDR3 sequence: CASQDRWAYEQYF. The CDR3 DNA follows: TGTGCCAGTCAGGACAGGTGGGCCTACGAGCAGTACTTC.